This entry features one T cell receptor beta chain sequence. This entry comes from a study of blood T cell repertoires in COVID-19. Study at large: T cells, B-cell-depleted T cells, or PBMCs supplied cDNA or gDNA.

TCRdb's table, derived via immunoSEQ multiplex PCR, lists solely in-frame clones and lacks some. The repertoire holds hundreds of thousands of clones, with approximately 80% as singletons. This CDR3 contains 15 residues. The germline gives CDR1 SNHLY, CDR2 FYNNEI. Losses at the gene ends were 4 bases for V and 2 bases for J; bases not matched to a gene: 4. The receptor was derived from a woman over 75 with COVID-19, enrolled during active disease. What was sequenced was peripheral blood. The chain links TRBV2 to TRBJ1-5; 8 nucleotides line up with TRBD1. For the CDR3, the DNA is TGTGCCAGCAGTGGAAAGGACAGGGGCAATCAGCCCCAGCATTTT. Amino acid sequence: CASSGKDRGNQPQHF.